Listed below are T cell receptor beta chains from one sample, sequenced in a study of CD8+CD57+ T cells in acquired aplastic anemia. TCRdb independently ran MiXCR on the reads; one entry per CDR3 protein. The sample carries about 180,000 distinct CDR3 sequences, less than 60% recorded once. The sample taken for sequencing was sorted CD4+, CD8+, or CD8+CD57+ T cells (not recorded which) from PBMCs. The receptors were gathered from a human donor with aplastic anemia. Each CDR3 is given without its conserved first and last residue.

J gene: TRBJ1-2; V gene: TRBV10-3; CDR3 protein: AISERTFNYGYT
J gene: TRBJ2-7; V gene: TRBV5-1; CDR3 protein: ASSFRQGVGEQY
J gene: TRBJ2-5; V gene: TRBV2; CDR3 protein: ASREDRGPQETQY
J gene: TRBJ1-5; V gene: TRBV20-1; CDR3 protein: SARDFSGSQPQH
J gene: TRBJ1-2; V gene: TRBV10-3; CDR3 protein: AISESGYGGYT
J gene: TRBJ2-7; V gene: TRBV14; CDR3 protein: ASSRRQGPIY
J gene: TRBJ2-1; V gene: TRBV29-1; CDR3 protein: SVEGGVTGSYNEQF
J gene: TRBJ1-4; V gene: TRBV15; CDR3 protein: ATSRGNTEKLF
J gene: TRBJ2-1; V gene: TRBV15; CDR3 protein: ATRPGLTDNEQF
J gene: TRBJ2-1; V gene: TRBV19; CDR3 protein: ASSIRLAEHNEQF
J gene: TRBJ1-2; V gene: TRBV7-9; CDR3 protein: ASSLRKEDGYT
J gene: TRBJ2-5; V gene: TRBV19; CDR3 protein: ASVGQGQETQY
J gene: TRBJ2-3; V gene: TRBV5-6; CDR3 protein: ASGLGQGTDTQY
J gene: TRBJ1-6; V gene: TRBV6-2/TRBV6-3; CDR3 protein: ASSYSGTGGHSPLH
J gene: TRBJ1-5; V gene: TRBV6-1; CDR3 protein: ASSEDRGGQPQH
J gene: TRBJ2-7; V gene: TRBV12-3/TRBV12-4; CDR3 protein: ASSLRHEQY
J gene: TRBJ1-3; V gene: TRBV19; CDR3 protein: ASTPSQWASGSTIY
J gene: TRBJ2-5; V gene: TRBV19; CDR3 protein: ASSNLGTAQETQY
J gene: TRBJ2-1; V gene: TRBV6-1; CDR3 protein: ASSHQRGRYNEQF
J gene: TRBJ1-2; V gene: TRBV20-1; CDR3 protein: SARDARGVGYT
J gene: TRBJ2-5; V gene: TRBV7-9; CDR3 protein: ASSLGPGQGQETQY
J gene: TRBJ2-3; V gene: TRBV6-5; CDR3 protein: ASSYSAGSTDTQY
J gene: TRBJ2-1; V gene: TRBV20-1; CDR3 protein: SARGRNNEQF
J gene: TRBJ2-1; V gene: TRBV15; CDR3 protein: ATSRGASGGLNEQF
J gene: TRBJ1-5; V gene: TRBV7-9; CDR3 protein: ASSFSNNQPQH